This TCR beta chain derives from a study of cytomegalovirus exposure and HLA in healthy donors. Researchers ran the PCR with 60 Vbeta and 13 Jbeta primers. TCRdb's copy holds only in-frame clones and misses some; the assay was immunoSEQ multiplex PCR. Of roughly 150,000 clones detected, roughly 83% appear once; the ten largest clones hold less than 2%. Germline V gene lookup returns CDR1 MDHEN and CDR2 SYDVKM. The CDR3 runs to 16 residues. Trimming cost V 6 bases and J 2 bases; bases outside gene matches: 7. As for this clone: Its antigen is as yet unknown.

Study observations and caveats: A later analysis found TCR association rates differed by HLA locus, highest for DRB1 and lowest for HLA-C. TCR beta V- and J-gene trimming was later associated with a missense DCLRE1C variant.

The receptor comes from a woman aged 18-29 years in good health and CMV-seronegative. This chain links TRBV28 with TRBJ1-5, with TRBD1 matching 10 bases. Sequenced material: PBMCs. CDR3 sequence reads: CASRGDRGRGNQPQHF. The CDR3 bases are TGTGCCAGCAGAGGGGACAGGGGAAGGGGCAATCAGCCCCAGCATTTT.